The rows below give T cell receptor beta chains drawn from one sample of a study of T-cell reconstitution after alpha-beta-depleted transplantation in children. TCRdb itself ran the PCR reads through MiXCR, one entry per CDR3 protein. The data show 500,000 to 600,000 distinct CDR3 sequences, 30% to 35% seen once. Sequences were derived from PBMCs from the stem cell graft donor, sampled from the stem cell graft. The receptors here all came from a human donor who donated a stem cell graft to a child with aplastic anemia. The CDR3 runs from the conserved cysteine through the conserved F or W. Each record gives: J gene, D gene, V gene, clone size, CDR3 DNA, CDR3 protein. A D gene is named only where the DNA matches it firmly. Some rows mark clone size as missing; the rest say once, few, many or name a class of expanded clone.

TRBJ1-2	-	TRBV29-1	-	TGCAGCGTTGAAGCACCCGGAGCCGGGAGTGGCTACACCTTC	CSVEAPGAGSGYTF
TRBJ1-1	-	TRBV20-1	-	TGCAGTGCAGACACAGGGATCGCTGAAGCTTTCTTT	CSADTGIAEAFF
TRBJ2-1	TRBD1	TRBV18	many	TGTGCCAGCTCACCCTCCGGGACAGGGGGGAATGAGCAGTTCTTC	CASSPSGTGGNEQFF
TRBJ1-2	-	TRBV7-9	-	TGTGCCAGCAGCTTAAAGACGGGCTATGGCTACACCTTC	CASSLKTGYGYTF
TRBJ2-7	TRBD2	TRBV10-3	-	TGTGCCATCAGTTTAGCGGGAGAGACCTACGAGCAGTACTTC	CAISLAGETYEQYF
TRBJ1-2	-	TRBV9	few	TGTGCCAGCAGCGAGGAAAGTGAGGGATATGGCTACACCTTC	CASSEESEGYGYTF
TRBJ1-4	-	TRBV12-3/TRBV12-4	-	TGTGCCAGCAGGCTAGCGGGTATTAATGAAAAACTGTTTTTT	CASRLAGINEKLFF
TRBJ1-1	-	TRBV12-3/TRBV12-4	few	TGTGCCAGCAGTTTTGGCCGGCTGAGGACTGAAGCTTTCTTT	CASSFGRLRTEAFF
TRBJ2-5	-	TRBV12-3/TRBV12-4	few	TGTGCCAGCAGTTTATCCCCGCTCACATCCCAAGAGACCCAGTACTTC	CASSLSPLTSQETQYF
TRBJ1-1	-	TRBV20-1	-	TGCAGTGTTCCGTGGGGGGGGAACACTGAAGCTTTCTTT	CSVPWGGNTEAFF
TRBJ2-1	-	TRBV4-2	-	TGTGCCAGCAGCCAAGATTTTAGCGGCAATGAGCAGTTCTTC	CASSQDFSGNEQFF
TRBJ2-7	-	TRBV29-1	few	TGCAGCGTATCGACAGGCCGAACCTACGAGCAGTACTTC	CSVSTGRTYEQYF
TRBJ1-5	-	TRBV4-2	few	TGTGCCAGCAGCCAAGAAAGCATGCCCCCAGATCAGCCCCAGCATTTT	CASSQESMPPDQPQHF
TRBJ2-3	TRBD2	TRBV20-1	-	TGCAGTGCTGGGGTAGCGGGAGCTCTAGATACGCAGTATTTT	CSAGVAGALDTQYF
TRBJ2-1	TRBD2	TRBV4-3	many	TGCGCCAGCAGCCAAGTAGCGGGAGGCTACAATGAGCAGTTCTTC	CASSQVAGGYNEQFF
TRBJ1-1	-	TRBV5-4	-	TGTGCCAGCAGCTTCGGGGCTTCGCAGGCGAACACTGAAGCTTTCTTT	CASSFGASQANTEAFF
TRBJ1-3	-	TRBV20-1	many	TGCAGTGCTAGTGCGGGGACGCGAAACACCATATATTTT	CSASAGTRNTIYF